These 3 T cell receptor beta chains came from one sample sequenced in a study of T-cell memory formation after mild COVID-19. In TCRdb, the 5' RACE reads were re-called with MiXCR into one record per CDR3 protein. The sample shows roughly 120,000 distinct CDR3 sequences, about a fifth of them seen only once. Sample: PBMCs or a T cell subset sorted from them (not recorded which). Receptor source: a man between 18 and 35 years old who had mild COVID-19 (a few samples of this study predate the infection). Cell type and time point are not known.

DNA of the CDR3: TGTGCCAGCAGCCCCCTCGTCGCAGGCCCCTACGAGCAGTACTTC. The encoded protein is CASSPLVAGPYEQYF. This chain uses TRBV5-6 with TRBJ2-7; D gene uncertain. The germline V and J ends were trimmed by 4 bases and 2 bases, with 16 bases remaining between them. Per the germline V gene, CDR1 is SGHDT and CDR2 is YYEEEE. The CDR3 has 15 residues.

This chain uses TRBV5-1 with TRBJ2-3; 8 bases are shared with TRBD2. Germline CDR1 SGHRS, CDR2 YFSETQ. Losses at the gene ends were 3 bases for V and 5 bases for J; bases not matched to a gene: 11. The CDR3 runs 16 residues. CDR3 loop: CASSYSSGGPGDTQYF. The CDR3, as DNA: TGCGCCAGCAGCTACTCTTCGGGGGGGCCGGGAGATACGCAGTATTTT.

The chain uses TRBV6-5 and TRBJ1-2; D is uncertain. The V gene's germline CDR1 is MNHEY and CDR2 SVGAGI. The CDR3 runs to 14 residues. The germline V and J ends were trimmed by 0 bases and 2 bases, with 7 bases remaining between them. This CDR3 reads CASSYSNVNYGYTF. Here the CDR3 DNA reads TGTGCCAGCAGTTACTCGAACGTGAACTATGGCTACACCTTC.